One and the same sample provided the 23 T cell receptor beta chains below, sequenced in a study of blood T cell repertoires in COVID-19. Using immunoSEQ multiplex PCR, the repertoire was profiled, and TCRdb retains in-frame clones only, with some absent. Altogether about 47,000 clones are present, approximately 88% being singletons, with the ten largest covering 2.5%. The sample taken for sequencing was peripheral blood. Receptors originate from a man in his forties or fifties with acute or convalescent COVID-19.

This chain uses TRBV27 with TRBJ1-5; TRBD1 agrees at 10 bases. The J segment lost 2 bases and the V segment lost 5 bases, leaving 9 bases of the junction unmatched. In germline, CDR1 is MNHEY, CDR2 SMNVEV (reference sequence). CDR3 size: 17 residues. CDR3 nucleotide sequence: TGTGCCAGCAGTCCACGACAGGGGGCACGAGGCAATCAGCCCCAGCATTTT. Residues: CASSPRQGARGNQPQHF.

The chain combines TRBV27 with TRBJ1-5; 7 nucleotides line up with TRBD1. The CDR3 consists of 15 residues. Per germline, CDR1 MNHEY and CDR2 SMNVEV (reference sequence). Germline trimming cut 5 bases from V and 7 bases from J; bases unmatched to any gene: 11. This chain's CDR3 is CASSPRIQGVQPQHF. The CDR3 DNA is TGTGCCAGCAGTCCTCGGATTCAGGGGGTCCAGCCCCAGCATTTT.

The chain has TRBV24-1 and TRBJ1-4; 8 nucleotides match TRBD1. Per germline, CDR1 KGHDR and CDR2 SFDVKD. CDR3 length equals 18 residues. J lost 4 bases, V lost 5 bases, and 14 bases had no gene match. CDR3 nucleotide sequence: TGTGCCACCAGTGTGTTTGGGCTTGGGGACAGGTGTAATGAAAAACTGTTTTTT. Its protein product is CATSVFGLGDRCNEKLFF.

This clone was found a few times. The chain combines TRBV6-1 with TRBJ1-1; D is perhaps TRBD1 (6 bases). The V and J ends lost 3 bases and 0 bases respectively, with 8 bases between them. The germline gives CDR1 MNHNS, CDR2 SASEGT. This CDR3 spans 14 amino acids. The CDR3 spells CASSEQGLNTEAFF. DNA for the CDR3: TGTGCCAGCAGTGAGCAGGGGTTGAACACTGAAGCTTTCTTT.

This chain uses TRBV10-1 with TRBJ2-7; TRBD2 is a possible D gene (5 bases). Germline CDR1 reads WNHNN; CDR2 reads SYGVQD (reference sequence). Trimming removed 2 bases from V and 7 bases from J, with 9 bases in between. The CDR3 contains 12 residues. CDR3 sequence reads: CASSETSGEQYF. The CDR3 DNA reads TGCGCCAGCAGTGAGACCAGCGGAGAGCAGTACTTC.

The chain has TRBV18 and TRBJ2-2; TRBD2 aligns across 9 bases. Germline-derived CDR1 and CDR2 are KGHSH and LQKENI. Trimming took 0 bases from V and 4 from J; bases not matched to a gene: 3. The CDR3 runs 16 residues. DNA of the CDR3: TGTGCCAGCTCACCACCGGGACTAGCAAGCACCGGGGAGCTGTTTTTT. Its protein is CASSPPGLASTGELFF.

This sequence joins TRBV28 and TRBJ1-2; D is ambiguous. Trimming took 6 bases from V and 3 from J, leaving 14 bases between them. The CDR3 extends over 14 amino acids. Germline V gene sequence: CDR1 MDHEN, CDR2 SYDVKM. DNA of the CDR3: TGTGCCAGCAGGCCGCCGTGGGCCGACTATGGCTACACCTTC. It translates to CASRPPWADYGYTF.

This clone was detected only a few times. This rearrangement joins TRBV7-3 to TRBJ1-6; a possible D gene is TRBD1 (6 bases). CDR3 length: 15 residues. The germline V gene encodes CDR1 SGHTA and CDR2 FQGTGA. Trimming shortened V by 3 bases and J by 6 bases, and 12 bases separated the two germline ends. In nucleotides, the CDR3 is TGTGCCAGCAGCTTGGCGGGGGCGCCTAATTCACCCCTCCACTTT. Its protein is CASSLAGAPNSPLHF.

Here the CDR3 reads CASSPKASGGAADTQYF. The CDR3 DNA reads as TGTGCCAGCTCACCAAAGGCTAGCGGGGGGGCAGCAGATACGCAGTATTTT. J is TRBJ2-3 and V is TRBV18, with 12 bases that match TRBD2. The CDR3 consists of 17 residues. Per the germline V gene, CDR1 is KGHSH and CDR2 is LQKENI. V shed 2 bases and J 4 bases; nucleotides not matched to a gene: 7.

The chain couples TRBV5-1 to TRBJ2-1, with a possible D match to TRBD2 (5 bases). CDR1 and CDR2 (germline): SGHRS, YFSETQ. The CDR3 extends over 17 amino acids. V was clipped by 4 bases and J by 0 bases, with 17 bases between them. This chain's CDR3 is CASSPGLLISSYNEQFF. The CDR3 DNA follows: TGCGCCAGCAGCCCCGGACTTCTTATTAGCTCCTACAATGAGCAGTTCTTC.

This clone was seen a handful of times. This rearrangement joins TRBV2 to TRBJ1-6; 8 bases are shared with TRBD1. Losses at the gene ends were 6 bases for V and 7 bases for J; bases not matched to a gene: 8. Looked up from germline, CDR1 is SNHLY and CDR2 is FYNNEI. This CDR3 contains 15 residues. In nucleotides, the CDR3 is TGTGCCAGCAGCCTCTCGACAGGGGAAAATTCACCCCTCCACTTT. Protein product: CASSLSTGENSPLHF. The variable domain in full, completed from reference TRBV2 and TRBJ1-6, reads EPEVTQTPSHQVTQMGQEVILRCVPISNHLYFYWYRQILGQKVEFLVSFYNNEISEKSEIFDDQFSVERPDGSNFTLKIRSTKLEDSAMYFCASSLSTGENSPLHFGNGTRLTVT.

For the CDR3, the DNA is TGTGCCAGCAGCTTACTCGGCGCGGGAGTGGATGAGCAGTTCTTC. This codes for CASSLLGAGVDEQFF. This chain links TRBV7-3 with TRBJ2-1; 7 bases agree with TRBD2. Germline V gene sequence: CDR1 SGHTA, CDR2 FQGTGA. V shed 2 bases, J shed 8 bases, and the junction held 9 bases outside the gene matches. This CDR3 spans 15 amino acids.

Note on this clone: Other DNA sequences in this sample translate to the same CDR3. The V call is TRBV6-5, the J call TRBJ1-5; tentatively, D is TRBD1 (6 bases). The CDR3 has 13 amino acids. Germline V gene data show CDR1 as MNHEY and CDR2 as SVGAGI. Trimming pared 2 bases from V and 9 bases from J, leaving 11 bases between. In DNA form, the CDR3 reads TGTGCCAGCAGTTACGGGGGGGCCGGGCCCCAGCATTTT. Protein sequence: CASSYGGAGPQHF.

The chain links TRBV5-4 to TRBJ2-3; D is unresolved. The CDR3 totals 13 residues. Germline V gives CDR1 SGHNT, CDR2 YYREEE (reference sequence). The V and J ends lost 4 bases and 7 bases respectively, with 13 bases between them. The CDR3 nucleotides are TGTGCCAGCAGCGCGGCCTTTTCCCATACGCAGTATTTT. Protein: CASSAAFSHTQYF.

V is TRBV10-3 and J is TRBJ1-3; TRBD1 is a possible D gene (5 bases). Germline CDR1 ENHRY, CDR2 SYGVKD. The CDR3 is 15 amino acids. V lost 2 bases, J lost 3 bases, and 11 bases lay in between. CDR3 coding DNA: TGTGCCATCAGTGAGGGGGACTTCGGTGGAAACACCATATATTTT. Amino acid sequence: CAISEGDFGGNTIYF.

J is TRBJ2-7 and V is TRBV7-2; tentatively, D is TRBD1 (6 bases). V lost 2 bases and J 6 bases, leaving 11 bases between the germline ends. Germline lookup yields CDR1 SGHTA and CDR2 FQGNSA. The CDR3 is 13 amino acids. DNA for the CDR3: TGTGCCAGCAGCTTACTAGGGGGAATCGAGCAGTACTTC. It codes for CASSLLGGIEQYF.

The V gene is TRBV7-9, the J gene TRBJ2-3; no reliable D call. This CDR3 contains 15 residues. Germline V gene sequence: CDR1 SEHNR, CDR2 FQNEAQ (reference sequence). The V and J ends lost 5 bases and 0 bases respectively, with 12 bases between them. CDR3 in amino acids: CASSRGADSTDTQYF. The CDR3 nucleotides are TGTGCCAGCAGCAGAGGTGCAGATAGCACAGATACGCAGTATTTT.

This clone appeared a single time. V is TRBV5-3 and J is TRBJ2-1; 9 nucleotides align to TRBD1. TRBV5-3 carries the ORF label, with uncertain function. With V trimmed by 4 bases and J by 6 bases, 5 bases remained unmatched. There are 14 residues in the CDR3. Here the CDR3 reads CARSRTGEPNEQFF. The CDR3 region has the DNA TGTGCCAGAAGCCGGACAGGGGAACCCAATGAGCAGTTCTTC.

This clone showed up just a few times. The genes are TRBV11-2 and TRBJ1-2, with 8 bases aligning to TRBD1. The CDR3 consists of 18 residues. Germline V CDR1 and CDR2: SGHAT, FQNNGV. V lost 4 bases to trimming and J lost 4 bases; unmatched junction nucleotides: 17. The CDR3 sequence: CASSSLRDRRRVGYGYTF. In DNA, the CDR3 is TGTGCCAGCAGCTCACTCCGGGACAGGCGAAGAGTGGGCTATGGCTACACCTTC.

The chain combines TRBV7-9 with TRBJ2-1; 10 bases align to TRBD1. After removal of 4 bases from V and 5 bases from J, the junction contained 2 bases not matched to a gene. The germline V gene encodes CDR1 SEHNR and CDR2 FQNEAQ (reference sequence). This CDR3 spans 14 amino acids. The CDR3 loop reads CASSSGTGDNEQFF. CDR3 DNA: TGTGCCAGCAGCTCAGGGACAGGGGACAATGAGCAGTTCTTC.

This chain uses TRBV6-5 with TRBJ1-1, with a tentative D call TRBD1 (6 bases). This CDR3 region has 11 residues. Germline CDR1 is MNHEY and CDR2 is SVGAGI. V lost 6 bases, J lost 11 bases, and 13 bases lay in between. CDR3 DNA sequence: TGTGCCAGCAGACAGGGACATAAGGCTTTCTTT. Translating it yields CASRQGHKAFF.

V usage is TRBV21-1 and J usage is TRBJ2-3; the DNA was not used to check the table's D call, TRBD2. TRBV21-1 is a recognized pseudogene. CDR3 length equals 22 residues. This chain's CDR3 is CASSKNWVITSGSYLSTDTQYF. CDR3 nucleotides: TGTGCCAGCAGCAAAAATTGGGTAATAACTAGCGGGAGTTATCTTAGCACAGATACGCAGTATTTT.

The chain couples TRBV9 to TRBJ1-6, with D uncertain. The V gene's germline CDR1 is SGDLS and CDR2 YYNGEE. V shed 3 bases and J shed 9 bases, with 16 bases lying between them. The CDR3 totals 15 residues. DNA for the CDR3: TGTGCCAGCAGCGAAGGTTTTTTCGCGGGTTCACCCCTCCACTTT. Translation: CASSEGFFAGSPLHF.